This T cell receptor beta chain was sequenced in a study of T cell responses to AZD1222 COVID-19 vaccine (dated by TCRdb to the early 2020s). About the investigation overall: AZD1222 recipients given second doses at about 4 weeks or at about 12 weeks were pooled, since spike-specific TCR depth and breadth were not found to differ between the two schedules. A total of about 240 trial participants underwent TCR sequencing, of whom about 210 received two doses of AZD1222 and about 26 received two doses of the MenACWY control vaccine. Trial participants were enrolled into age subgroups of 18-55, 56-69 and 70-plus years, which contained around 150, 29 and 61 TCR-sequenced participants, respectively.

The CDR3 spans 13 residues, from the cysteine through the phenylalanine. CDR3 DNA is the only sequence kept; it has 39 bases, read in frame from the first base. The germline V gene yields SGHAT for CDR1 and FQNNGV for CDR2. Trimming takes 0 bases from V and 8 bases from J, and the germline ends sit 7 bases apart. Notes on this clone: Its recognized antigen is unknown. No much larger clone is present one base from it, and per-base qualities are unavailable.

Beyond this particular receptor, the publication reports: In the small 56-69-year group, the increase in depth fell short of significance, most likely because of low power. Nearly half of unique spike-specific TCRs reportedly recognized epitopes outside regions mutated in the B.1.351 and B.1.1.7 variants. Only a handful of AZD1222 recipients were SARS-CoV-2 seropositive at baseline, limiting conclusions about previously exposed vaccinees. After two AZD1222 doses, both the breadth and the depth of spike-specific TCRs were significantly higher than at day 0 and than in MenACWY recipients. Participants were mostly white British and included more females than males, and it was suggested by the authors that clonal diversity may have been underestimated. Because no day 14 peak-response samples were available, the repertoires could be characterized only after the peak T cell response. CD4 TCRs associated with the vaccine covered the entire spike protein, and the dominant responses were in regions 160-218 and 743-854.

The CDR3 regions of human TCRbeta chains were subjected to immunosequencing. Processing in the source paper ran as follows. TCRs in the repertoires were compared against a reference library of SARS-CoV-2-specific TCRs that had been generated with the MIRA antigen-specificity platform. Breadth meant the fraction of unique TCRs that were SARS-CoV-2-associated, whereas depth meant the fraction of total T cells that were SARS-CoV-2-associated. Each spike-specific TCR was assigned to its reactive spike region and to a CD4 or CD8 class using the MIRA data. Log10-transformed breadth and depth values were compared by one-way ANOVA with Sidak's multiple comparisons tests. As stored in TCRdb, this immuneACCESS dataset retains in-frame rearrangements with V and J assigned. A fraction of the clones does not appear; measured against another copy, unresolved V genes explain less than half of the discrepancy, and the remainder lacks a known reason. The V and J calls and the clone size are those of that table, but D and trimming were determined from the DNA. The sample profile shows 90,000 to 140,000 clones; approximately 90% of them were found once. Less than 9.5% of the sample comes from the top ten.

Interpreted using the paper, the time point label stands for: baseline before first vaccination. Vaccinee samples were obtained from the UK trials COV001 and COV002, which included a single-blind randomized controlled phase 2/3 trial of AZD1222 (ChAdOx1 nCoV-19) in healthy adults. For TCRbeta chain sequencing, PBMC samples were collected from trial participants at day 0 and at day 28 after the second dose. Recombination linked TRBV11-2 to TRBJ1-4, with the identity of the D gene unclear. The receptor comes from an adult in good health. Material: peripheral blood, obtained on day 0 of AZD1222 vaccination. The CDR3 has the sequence CASSLDQWEKLFF. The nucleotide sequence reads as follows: TGTGCCAGCAGCTTAGATCAGTGGGAAAAACTGTTTTTT.